The subject of this entry is one T cell receptor beta chain. Its target antigen remains unknown. One base away there is no much larger clone; base qualities are not given. The method was 5' RACE. Reads for this sample came from an Illumina HiSeq 2500. The second PCR ran for roughly 6 to 11 cycles and used a J-beta primer mix along with a sample-barcoded 5' primer. A unique molecular identifier was introduced onto each TCR beta cDNA molecule by a template-switch 5' adaptor carrying 12 random nucleotides. Each sample yielded at least 2.5 million CDR3-containing paired-end reads. All of the RNA was converted into first-strand cDNA using the Mint cDNA synthesis kit, with a TRBC-specific oligonucleotide serving as the primer. After uracil-DNA glycosylase treatment, a first 18-cycle PCR used universal primers M1SS and BC2_uni_R on all cDNA. In the paper's pipeline: For normalization, 1 million high-quality reads, each with a distinct molecular identifier, were randomly selected from each sample. Instead of being binned into consensus sequences, reads that shared molecular identifiers were thrown out. MiTCR, with a Q25 quality threshold and the strictest error-elimination algorithm, was used for CDR3 identification, clonotype clustering and error correction. A nonparametric unseen species model with Euler transformation was used to estimate lower-bound total TCR beta diversity. TCRdb itself trimmed the public reads at Q25 with fastp, ran MiXCR and retained productive beta chains. Rows merge per CDR3 protein into single entries with the most common DNA and genes. The V and J calls, along with clone size, are taken from TCRdb and not from the paper's own processing. This sample comprises some 1,500,000 distinct CDR3 sequences, roughly 43% of them detected only once. In total, the top ten clones hold more than 4% of the sample.

This sample was taken from a study of blood T cells in healthy people across ages (dated by TCRdb to 2015 to 2017). In terms of the full investigation: In model experiments, template switching captured about one uniquely barcoded TCR beta cDNA molecule for every two T cells. To track age-related changes in TCR beta repertoire diversity, the study relied on deep sequencing normalized with unique cDNA molecular identifiers. Four age groups were formed from the donors: young (average about 17 years), middle-aged (just under 40), aged (over 55) and long-lived (approximately 78). To avoid experimental bias, donors of different ages were spread randomly across the sequencing lanes. Using the same blood draw, the study looked at two additional independent replicas of 1 million unique cDNA reads for two donors, one aged 18 to 30 and the other aged 80 or older. The paper as a whole reports these results and caveats: Estimates of total diversity based on one million sequenced T cells were regarded as lower bounds and as underestimates. As age increased, observed TCR beta diversity per million T cells dropped in a roughly linear way, and a significant reduction was already evident by age about 36. There was a strong correlation between observed TCR beta diversity and the percentage of naive T cells measured by flow cytometry. The CMV infection status of donors was not known, potentially confounding age-related changes in expanded clonotypes. Conclusive comparison of naive and antigen-experienced compartments was prevented by the profiling of bulk unsorted PBMCs. The long-lived group showed more naive CD4+ T cells, fewer expanded clones and increased TCR diversity than the aged group, suggesting age selection.

Donors were 39 systemically healthy Caucasian individuals from Russia aged 6 to 90 years. Ten milliliters of peripheral blood were drawn from each donor into EDTA-treated Vacutainer tubes. Ficoll-Paque density-gradient centrifugation was used to isolate PBMCs, with at least 7 million per sample. Total RNA was extracted from PBMCs with Trizol reagent, with at least 5.5 micrograms obtained per sample. For every donor, flow cytometry on a PBMC aliquot measured the percentage of naive CD45RAhigh/CD27high T cells. The sample was blood. The receptor's source is a woman under 30 in good health.

The CDR3 sequence is CASRVTGNRNYGYTF. The sequenced DNA: TGTGCCAGCAGAGTAACAGGAAACCGAAACTATGGCTACACCTTC. The chain uses TRBV6-1 and TRBJ1-2; TRBD1 is possibly the D segment (5 matching bases). The junction shows trimming of 6 bases on V and 2 bases on J, plus 16 bases between the germline ends. The germline V gene encodes CDR1 MNHNS and CDR2 SASEGT. The CDR3 holds 15 amino acids from the cysteine to the phenylalanine. Only CDR3 DNA is held: 45 bases, read in frame from base 1.